The 20 T cell receptor beta chains below come from one sample, sequenced in a study of beta chain features in type 1 diabetes. The study reverse transcribed the entire isolated RNA, so it sequenced expressed TCRB transcripts. The protocol was immunoSEQ multiplex PCR, while the TCRdb copy is restricted to in-frame clones and leaves out a portion. Among about 150,000 clones, around 10% were seen once, and the ten largest hold roughly 2%. Sequencing input: central memory CD4+ T cells from blood. All receptors come from a man aged 18 to 29 in good health.

The J gene is TRBJ2-5, the V gene TRBV29-1, with D unresolved. CDR1 is SQVTM and CDR2 is ANQGSEA in the germline V gene. This CDR3 spans 13 amino acids. V was shortened by 4 bases and J by 2 bases, with 11 bases between the two germline ends. CDR3 nucleotide sequence: TGCAGCGTTGGGTCGACCGCGCAAGAGACCCAGTACTTC. Residues: CSVGSTAQETQYF. Supplemented by reference TRBV29-1 and TRBJ2-5, the full variable domain reads SAVISQKPSRDICQRGTSLTIQCQVDSQVTMMFWYRQQPGQSLTLIATANQGSEATYESGFVIDKFPISRPNLTFSTLTVSNMSPEDSSIYLCSVGSTAQETQYFGPGTRLLVL.

The V gene is TRBV27, the J gene TRBJ1-1; perhaps TRBD1 as D (5 bases). V lost 10 bases to trimming and J lost 6 bases, with 12 bases between them. This CDR3 spans 11 amino acids. Looked up from germline, CDR1 is MNHEY and CDR2 is SMNVEV (reference sequence). CDR3 residues: CATSTVSEAFF. The CDR3 region has the DNA TGTGCCACCTCGACAGTTTCTGAAGCTTTCTTT.

This chain uses TRBV15 with TRBJ2-5; no definite D call. The germline V gene has CDR1 LNHNV and CDR2 YYDKDF (reference sequence). The CDR3 contains 15 residues. Trimming took off 0 bases at V and 0 bases at J, with 8 bases between the two ends. The CDR3 protein is CATSREKNYQETQYF. The CDR3 DNA reads TGTGCCACCAGCAGAGAAAAGAACTACCAAGAGACCCAGTACTTC.

This clone was counted only a few times. The chain recombines TRBV30 with TRBJ1-2; 7 bases are a match to TRBD1. The CDR3 has 14 amino acids. Per the germline V gene, CDR1 is GTSNPN and CDR2 is SVGIG (reference sequence). Trimming took 0 bases from V and 2 from J; bases not matched to a gene: 3. CDR3 loop: CAWSVPGGNYGYTF. Here the CDR3 DNA reads TGTGCCTGGAGTGTACCAGGGGGGAACTATGGCTACACCTTC. Complete variable domain (other parts from reference TRBV30 and TRBJ1-2): SQTIHQWPATLVQPVGSPLSLECTVEGTSNPNLYWYRQAAGRGLQLLFYSVGIGQISSEVPQNLSASRPQDRQFILSSKKLLLSDSGFYLCAWSVPGGNYGYTFGSGTRLTVV.

The V call is TRBV9, the J call TRBJ1-2; TRBD1 matches at 7 bases. The trim removed 4 bases at V and 3 bases at J, leaving 6 bases unmatched. Germline CDR1 and CDR2: SGDLS and YYNGEE. The CDR3 is 14 residues long. The CDR3 protein is CASSFQTGDYGYTF. Here the CDR3 DNA reads TGTGCCAGCAGCTTCCAAACAGGGGACTATGGCTACACCTTC. The whole variable domain, remainder taken from reference TRBV9 and TRBJ1-2, is DSGVTQTPKHLITATGQRVTLRCSPRSGDLSVYWYQQSLDQGLQFLIQYYNGEERAKGNILERFSAQQFPDLHSELNLSSLELGDSALYFCASSFQTGDYGYTFGSGTRLTVV.

The chain couples TRBV21-1 to TRBJ2-5; TRBD1 was called by the table and not checked on the DNA. TRBV21-1 is recorded as a pseudogene. CDR3 length equals 17 residues. The CDR3 DNA reads TGTGCCAGCAGCAAAGAGAGCAGGGGATCGTACCAAGAGACCCAGTACTTC. Translated, it gives CASSKESRGSYQETQYF.

The J gene is TRBJ1-6, the V gene TRBV5-6; 7 nucleotides match TRBD1. J gave up 10 bases and V 7 bases, and 11 bases lay outside the gene matches. Per germline, CDR1 SGHDT and CDR2 YYEEEE. The CDR3 spans 14 residues. The CDR3 region has the DNA TGTGCCAGCGCCTTAAAGGGGGCCCGATCACCCCTCCACTTT. It specifies CASALKGARSPLHF. Supplemented by reference TRBV5-6 and TRBJ1-6, the full variable domain reads DAGVTQSPTHLIKTRGQQVTLRCSPKSGHDTVSWYQQALGQGPQFIFQYYEEEERQRGNFPDRFSGHQFPNYSSELNVNALLLGDSALYLCASALKGARSPLHFGNGTRLTVT.

The table lists this clone with a few counts. V gene TRBV19 combines with J gene TRBJ2-1; 10 positions agree with TRBD1. The J segment lost 1 base and the V segment lost 7 bases, leaving 7 bases of the junction unmatched. The CDR3 contains 16 residues. Germline values: CDR1 LNHDA, CDR2 SQIVND (reference sequence). DNA for the CDR3: TGTGCCAGTATTCCCGCGGGACAGGGGTCCTACAATGAGCAGTTCTTC. Its protein is CASIPAGQGSYNEQFF.

The rearrangement uses TRBV19 and TRBJ1-5; D is perhaps TRBD1 (6 bases). CDR1 is LNHDA, CDR2 SQIVND, per germline (reference sequence). This CDR3 has 15 residues. V lost 3 bases and J lost 4, with 13 bases in between. This chain's CDR3 is CASSIPGALNQPQHF. CDR3 nucleotides: TGTGCCAGTAGTATTCCAGGGGCCCTTAATCAGCCCCAGCATTTT.

This clone showed up many times. The chain combines TRBV2 with TRBJ2-1, with 9 bases lining up with TRBD2. J was trimmed by 8 bases and V by 6 bases; bases with no gene match: 11. The CDR3 is 15 residues long. From germline, CDR1 is SNHLY and CDR2 FYNNEI. CDR3 residues: CASRRETSGFHEQFF. The CDR3 DNA reads as TGTGCCAGCAGACGTGAGACTAGCGGTTTCCATGAGCAGTTCTTC. Full variable domain (remainder filled in from reference TRBV2 and TRBJ2-1): EPEVTQTPSHQVTQMGQEVILRCVPISNHLYFYWYRQILGQKVEFLVSFYNNEISEKSEIFDDQFSVERPDGSNFTLKIRSTKLEDSAMYFCASRRETSGFHEQFFGPGTRLTVL.

This clone was recorded many times. The V and J genes are TRBV7-9 and TRBJ2-5, with D tentatively TRBD1 or TRBD2 (5 bases each). CDR1 is SEHNR, CDR2 FQNEAQ, per germline (reference sequence). V gave up 5 bases and J gave up 2 bases, with 21 bases separating them. This CDR3 is 17 amino acids long. For the CDR3, the DNA is TGTGCCAGCAGCCCACGGGGCAGGATCAAGGTGCAAGAGACCCAGTACTTC. It specifies CASSPRGRIKVQETQYF.

The chain joins TRBV28 to TRBJ2-5; 7 bases are shared with TRBD2. Germline V gene lookup returns CDR1 MDHEN and CDR2 SYDVKM. V was clipped by 1 base and J by 5 bases; unmatched bases: 16. This CDR3 is built from 18 residues. The CDR3 spells CASSLLASGVGIRETQYF. CDR3 in DNA: TGTGCCAGCAGTTTATTGGCTAGCGGAGTCGGAATAAGGGAGACCCAGTACTTC.

For the CDR3, the DNA is TGTGCCAGCAGCTTAGTGGGTGAAGCTTTCTTT. This gives the protein CASSLVGEAFF. This chain uses TRBV7-2 with TRBJ1-1; D is unclear. Germline CDR1 and CDR2: SGHTA and FQGNSA. Between the trimmed V and J ends, which lost 1 base and 7 bases, there was a span of 4 bases. There are 11 residues in the CDR3.

This clone was observed a handful of times. The V gene is TRBV4-2, the J gene TRBJ1-2; D not certain. The V and J ends lost 0 bases and 8 bases respectively, with 10 bases between them. The CDR3 is 13 residues long. Germline CDR1 LGHNA, CDR2 YNFKEQ. The CDR3, as DNA: TGTGCCAGCAGCCAAGAACGTCTTTTAGGCTACACCTTC. Encoded protein: CASSQERLLGYTF.

This clone was observed a few times. The chain has TRBV29-1 and TRBJ2-3, with TRBD1 as a possible D gene (6 bases). Germline CDR1 is SQVTM and CDR2 is ANQGSEA. V was clipped by 6 bases and J by 2 bases, with 15 bases between them. The CDR3 runs 14 residues. The CDR3 loop reads CSVSPGQTTDTQYF. For the CDR3, the DNA is TGCAGCGTCTCACCGGGACAAACCACAGATACGCAGTATTTT.

The chain recombines TRBV7-9 with TRBJ2-3, with D unclear. Trimming removed 1 base at V and 0 bases at J, with 11 bases between. The CDR3 loop spans 16 amino acids. Looked up from germline, CDR1 is SEHNR and CDR2 is FQNEAQ (reference sequence). CDR3 sequence: CASSLVGRRSTDTQYF. In DNA form, the CDR3 reads TGTGCCAGCAGCTTAGTTGGGCGGAGAAGCACAGATACGCAGTATTTT.

This rearrangement joins TRBV10-3 to TRBJ2-7; 9 nucleotides agree with TRBD1. V dropped 0 bases and J dropped 3; count of bases not matched to a gene: 0. The CDR3 loop spans 14 amino acids. Germline V gives CDR1 ENHRY, CDR2 SYGVKD. The CDR3 sequence: CAISESGQGYEQYF. CDR3 coding DNA: TGTGCCATCAGTGAGTCGGGACAGGGCTACGAGCAGTACTTC.

At least ten counts were recorded for this clone. The gene calls are TRBV5-1 and TRBJ2-2; 7 bases map to TRBD1. The ends lost 7 bases at V and 7 bases at J; junction bases unmatched: 13. This CDR3 is 15 amino acids long. CDR1 is SGHRS and CDR2 is YFSETQ in the germline V gene. CDR3 protein: CASSLTGEYSGELFF. CDR3 DNA: TGCGCCAGCTCCTTAACAGGGGAGTATAGCGGGGAGCTGTTTTTT.

This clone was seen ten or more times. This chain links TRBV7-9 with TRBJ2-2; D tentatively fits TRBD1 or TRBD2 (5 bases each). The germline V gene has CDR1 SEHNR and CDR2 FQNEAQ (reference sequence). V lost 2 bases and J 2 bases, leaving 12 bases between the germline ends. The CDR3 length is 16 residues. This CDR3 is CASSLWGPGNTGELFF. For the CDR3, the DNA is TGTGCCAGCAGCTTATGGGGCCCGGGAAACACCGGGGAGCTGTTTTTT.

This clone was counted between two and nine times. The CDR3 region is CASSLPGITDTQYF. The CDR3 coding sequence is TGTGCCAGCAGCCTCCCGGGTATCACAGATACGCAGTATTTT. This sequence joins TRBV7-9 and TRBJ2-3, with D uncertain. Trimming pared 5 bases from V and 2 bases from J, leaving 11 bases between. Germline loops: CDR1 SEHNR, CDR2 FQNEAQ (reference sequence). CDR3 length: 14 amino acids.